This T cell receptor (beta chain) was found in a study of OX40 agonist ivuxolimab in advanced cancers. General study findings and limits: Normalized T-cell clonal expansion was also low in some nonresponders. The average count of expanded clones was higher among CD8+ T cells than among CD4+.

It was autoimmune disease history or systemic immunosuppression that excluded patients. TCRdb's table, derived via immunoSEQ multiplex PCR, lists solely in-frame clones and lacks some. Of about 73,000 clones in the sample, roughly nine tenths were seen once. The CDR3 is 17 amino acids. Germline V gives CDR1 SGHRS, CDR2 YFSETQ. The V end was cut by 1 base, the J end by 1 base, with 17 bases between. A note on this clone: Its antigen is as yet unknown.

The chain employs TRBV5-1 and TRBJ1-1, with unresolved D. The TCR sequence derives from an adult with an advanced solid tumor such as melanoma, head and neck, liver or kidney cancer. The sequencing here drew on CD4+ or CD8+ T cells sorted from blood, taken in a trial of the OX40 agonist ivuxolimab. CDR3 sequence reads: CASSLTDLWAGNTEAFF. The CDR3 region has the DNA TGCGCCAGCAGCTTGACGGACCTTTGGGCCGGGAACACTGAAGCTTTCTTT.